One sample yielded the 7 T cell receptor beta chains listed below, sequenced in a study of blood T cell repertoires in COVID-19. TCRdb's table, derived via immunoSEQ multiplex PCR, lists solely in-frame clones and lacks some. The sample holds roughly 150,000 clones, about 85% seen once. What was sequenced was peripheral blood. Receptors originate from an older woman with acute or convalescent COVID-19.

The chain has TRBV4-2 and TRBJ1-4; 7 positions match TRBD1. Trimming at V came to 2 bases and at J to 7 bases, leaving 7 bases not matched to a gene. From germline, CDR1 is LGHNA and CDR2 YNFKEQ. CDR3 length: 15 amino acids. CDR3 nucleotide sequence: TGTGCCAGCAGCCAAAGGACAGGAGGTACTGAAAAACTGTTTTTT. Residues: CASSQRTGGTEKLFF.

Here the CDR3 DNA reads TGTGCCACCACCGACAGCTCCTACGAGCAGTACTTC. This gives the protein CATTDSSYEQYF. The genes are TRBV10-3 and TRBJ2-7, with D possibly TRBD1 on 5 matching bases. The CDR3 is made up of 12 amino acids. V was clipped by 10 bases and J by 0 bases, with 10 bases between them. Germline lookup yields CDR1 ENHRY and CDR2 SYGVKD.

The DNA for the CDR3 is TGCGCCAGCAGCTTGCAAGGGGCGGCTGAAAAACTGTTTTTT. It specifies CASSLQGAAEKLFF. The chain employs TRBV5-1 and TRBJ1-4; a possible D gene is TRBD1 (5 bases). Trimming removed 1 base from V and 7 bases from J, with 11 bases in between. Germline assignment: CDR1 SGHRS and CDR2 YFSETQ. The CDR3 runs 14 residues.

V gene TRBV29-1 combines with J gene TRBJ2-1; TRBD2 agrees at 10 bases. The V gene end was trimmed by 6 bases and the J gene end by 8 bases; junction bases not matched to a gene: 13. From germline, CDR1 is SQVTM and CDR2 ANQGSEA. There are 15 residues in the CDR3. The CDR3 DNA reads TGCAGCGTCAACGCGGCAGCGGGGGGGCTGGATGAGCAGTTCTTC. It codes for CSVNAAAGGLDEQFF.

The chain couples TRBV6-6 to TRBJ2-2; TRBD2 matches at 9 bases. After removal of 4 bases from V and 5 bases from J, the junction contained 8 bases not matched to a gene. The CDR3 is made up of 16 amino acids. Germline lookup yields CDR1 MNHNY and CDR2 SVGAGI (reference sequence). The DNA for the CDR3 is TGTGCCAGCAGTTCTTATAGCGGGGGCAGGACCGGGGAGCTGTTTTTT. It yields the protein CASSSYSGGRTGELFF.

This clone was counted only a few times. V gene TRBV28 combines with J gene TRBJ1-5; possible D gene TRBD1, 6 bases. CDR3 length: 16 residues. CDR1 is MDHEN and CDR2 is SYDVKM in the germline V gene. V was cut by 4 bases and J by 0 bases, with 13 bases left in between. The CDR3 is CASSYRDPYSNQPQHF. CDR3 bases: TGTGCCAGCAGTTACAGGGACCCGTATAGCAATCAGCCCCAGCATTTT.

V usage is TRBV11-2 and J usage is TRBJ2-3; 7 bases are a match to TRBD2. From germline, CDR1 is SGHAT and CDR2 FQNNGV. This CDR3 is built from 17 residues. The J segment lost 0 bases and the V segment lost 5 bases, leaving 11 bases of the junction unmatched. CDR3 sequence (DNA): TGTGCCAGCAGCCAAAGACTAGCTAAGGGAAGCACAGATACGCAGTATTTT. This codes for CASSQRLAKGSTDTQYF. Filled out from reference TRBV11-2 and TRBJ2-3, the complete variable domain reads EAGVAQSPRYKIIEKRQSVAFWCNPISGHATLYWYQQILGQGPKLLIQFQNNGVVDDSQLPKDRFSAERLKGVDSTLKIQPAKLEDSAVYLCASSQRLAKGSTDTQYFGPGTRLTVL.